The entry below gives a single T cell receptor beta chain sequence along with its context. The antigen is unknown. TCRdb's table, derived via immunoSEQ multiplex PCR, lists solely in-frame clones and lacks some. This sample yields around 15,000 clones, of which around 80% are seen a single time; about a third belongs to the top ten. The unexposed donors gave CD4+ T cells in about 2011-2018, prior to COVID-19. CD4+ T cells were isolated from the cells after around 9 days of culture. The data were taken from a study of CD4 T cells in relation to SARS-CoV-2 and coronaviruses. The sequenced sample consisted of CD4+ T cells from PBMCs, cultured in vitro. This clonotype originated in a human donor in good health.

The CDR3: CASRFRAPGTQYF. CDR3 sequence (DNA): TGTGCCAGCAGGTTCAGGGCTCCAGGGACCCAGTACTTC. The J gene is TRBJ2-5, the V gene TRBV5-6; a weak D match, TRBD1 (5 bases). Trimming stripped 5 bases from V and 7 bases from J, with 15 bases between. The CDR3 covers 13 residues. Germline V gene sequence: CDR1 SGHDT, CDR2 YYEEEE.